The 21 T cell receptor beta chains below were found in one sample sequenced in a study of shared clonotypes between healthy human individuals. Produced via immunoSEQ multiplex PCR; TCRdb's table is partial and in-frame only. The sample has 600,000 to 700,000 clones; roughly 73% are singletons. Material: memory CD4+ T cells sorted from blood. The subset: CD45RA-negative fraction. The origin of the receptors is a woman in her twenties or thirties in good health.

V is TRBV18 and J is TRBJ2-6; the D is unclear. CDR1 is KGHSH, CDR2 LQKENI, per germline. The CDR3 is 16 residues long. The ends were cut back, 5 bases at V and 0 bases at J, with 11 bases in the middle. CDR3 region: CASSATGRSGANVLTF. The CDR3 DNA is TGTGCCAGCTCAGCGACGGGCCGCTCTGGGGCCAACGTCCTGACTTTC.

V is TRBV18 and J is TRBJ1-5; TRBD1 matches 7 bases. The ends lost 6 bases at V and 3 bases at J; junction bases unmatched: 5. The CDR3 totals 14 residues. CDR1 is KGHSH, CDR2 LQKENI, per germline. The CDR3 sequence is CASSLDRVNQPQHF. The CDR3 coding sequence is TGTGCCAGCTCCCTAGACAGGGTCAATCAGCCCCAGCATTTT.

On this clone itself: One base away lies a much larger clone, so this may be a sequencing read error. The chain recombines TRBV13 with TRBJ2-3, with unresolved D. CDR3 length: 13 residues. V was clipped by 5 bases and J by 0 bases, with 6 bases between them. CDR1 is PRHDT, CDR2 FYEKMQ, per germline (reference sequence). The CDR3 sequence: CASSPVSTDTQYF. CDR3 DNA: TGTGCCAGCAGCCCCGTTAGCACAGATACGCAGTATTTT.

V is TRBV28 and J is TRBJ2-2, with TRBD1 matching over 8 bases. Germline CDR1 MDHEN, CDR2 SYDVKM. The CDR3 covers 15 residues. The J segment lost 5 bases and the V segment lost 8 bases, leaving 10 bases of the junction unmatched. The CDR3 loop is CASGPDRAVTGELFF. The CDR3 region has the DNA TGTGCCAGCGGGCCGGACAGGGCTGTTACCGGGGAGCTGTTTTTT.

This sequence joins TRBV7-6 and TRBJ2-1; 8 nucleotides line up with TRBD2. V gave up 5 bases and J gave up 3 bases; unmatched junction bases: 12. The CDR3 contains 17 residues. Per germline, CDR1 SGHVS and CDR2 FNYEAQ. The CDR3 reads CASSPAIGLAFYNEQFF. CDR3 DNA sequence: TGTGCCAGCAGCCCAGCCATAGGACTAGCCTTCTACAATGAGCAGTTCTTC.

The rearrangement uses TRBV19 and TRBJ1-5; D uncertain. V was pared by 3 bases and J by 1 base, with 7 bases between. The CDR3 is made up of 14 amino acids. Germline loops: CDR1 LNHDA, CDR2 SQIVND (reference sequence). The CDR3 reads CASSIVRSNQPQHF. In DNA, the CDR3 is TGTGCCAGTAGTATTGTCCGGAGCAATCAGCCCCAGCATTTT.

The chain joins TRBV5-5 to TRBJ2-7; TRBD1 agrees at 9 bases. The V segment lost 4 bases and the J segment 5 bases; nucleotides outside the gene matches: 10. The CDR3 runs to 15 residues. Germline V gene data show CDR1 as SGHKS and CDR2 as YYEKEE (reference sequence). The CDR3 region is CASSSGWDRVHEQYF. In nucleotides, the CDR3 is TGTGCCAGCAGCAGCGGGTGGGACAGGGTCCACGAGCAGTACTTC.

This rearrangement joins TRBV19 to TRBJ2-1, with D possibly being TRBD1 (6 bases). This CDR3 contains 16 residues. With 2 bases removed from V and 8 bases from J, the gap between germline ends came to 19 bases. The germline CDR1 and CDR2 sequences are LNHDA and SQIVND (reference sequence). CDR3 in amino acids: CASSIIQHRAADEQFF. DNA of the CDR3: TGTGCCAGTAGTATAATTCAGCACAGGGCCGCCGATGAGCAGTTCTTC.

The chain is built from TRBV2 and TRBJ1-1; D remains unclear. Trimming removed 4 bases at V and 3 bases at J, with 9 bases between. The CDR3 spans 13 residues. The germline V gene encodes CDR1 SNHLY and CDR2 FYNNEI. Here the CDR3 reads CASSVESYTEAFF. CDR3 DNA: TGTGCCAGCAGTGTGGAGTCCTACACTGAAGCTTTCTTT.

The gene calls are TRBV4-1 and TRBJ2-7, with D possibly matching TRBD2 (7 bases). CDR3 length: 16 amino acids. The germline V gene encodes CDR1 MGHRA and CDR2 YSYEKL. V lost 7 bases, J lost 2 bases, and 21 bases lay in between. CDR3 residues: CASTTKGGTEAYEQYF. DNA of the CDR3: TGCGCCAGCACCACAAAGGGGGGGACGGAGGCCTACGAGCAGTACTTC.

The V gene is TRBV19, the J gene TRBJ2-5; no definite D call. Trimming left V 7 bases short and J 1 base short, with 13 bases between. Germline loops: CDR1 LNHDA, CDR2 SQIVND (reference sequence). The CDR3 extends over 14 amino acids. The chain's CDR3 is CASTRTVGQETQYF. CDR3 nucleotides: TGTGCCAGTACCCGGACCGTAGGCCAAGAGACCCAGTACTTC.

In regard to this clone: This sample includes further DNA sequences coding for the same CDR3. The chain combines TRBV19 with TRBJ1-5; 7 nucleotides agree with TRBD1. Trimming at V came to 2 bases and at J to 7 bases, leaving 2 bases not matched to a gene. From germline, CDR1 is LNHDA and CDR2 SQIVND (reference sequence). The CDR3 totals 13 residues. The CDR3 is CASSIQGGQPQHF. The CDR3 region has the DNA TGTGCCAGTAGTATACAGGGGGGGCAGCCCCAGCATTTT.

V usage is TRBV29-1 and J usage is TRBJ1-1; a weak D match, TRBD1 (5 bases). This CDR3 comprises 12 residues. From germline, CDR1 is SQVTM and CDR2 ANQGSEA. Trimming pared 7 bases from V and 3 bases from J, leaving 12 bases between. The CDR3 sequence: CSASGGDTEAFF. Written as DNA, the CDR3 is TGCAGCGCCTCAGGAGGGGACACTGAAGCTTTCTTT.

The chain uses TRBV2 and TRBJ2-3, with D unclear. Trimming took off 6 bases at V and 0 bases at J, with 7 bases between the two ends. The CDR3 has 13 residues. In germline, CDR1 is SNHLY, CDR2 FYNNEI. The CDR3 sequence is CASSSSSTDTQYF. Written as DNA, the CDR3 is TGTGCCAGCAGCTCCTCTAGCACAGATACGCAGTATTTT. The variable domain in full, completed from reference TRBV2 and TRBJ2-3, reads EPEVTQTPSHQVTQMGQEVILRCVPISNHLYFYWYRQILGQKVEFLVSFYNNEISEKSEIFDDQFSVERPDGSNFTLKIRSTKLEDSAMYFCASSSSSTDTQYFGPGTRLTVL.

This clone was observed many times. V usage is TRBV15 and J usage is TRBJ2-5; 10 bases line up with TRBD1. The CDR3 is made up of 16 amino acids. CDR1 LNHNV and CDR2 YYDKDF come from the germline V gene (reference sequence). V lost 1 base to trimming and J lost 0 bases; unmatched junction nucleotides: 2. CDR3 in DNA: TGTGCCACCAGCAGAGGACAGGGGGCCTACCAAGAGACCCAGTACTTC. Translating gives CATSRGQGAYQETQYF. Full variable domain (outside the CDR3, taken from reference TRBV15 and TRBJ2-5): DAMVIQNPRYQVTQFGKPVTLSCSQTLNHNVMYWYQQKSSQAPKLLFHYYDKDFNNEADTPDNFQSRRPNTSFCFLDIRSPGLGDTAMYLCATSRGQGAYQETQYFGPGTRLLVL.

This rearrangement joins TRBV19 to TRBJ1-1; no firm D call. This CDR3 is built from 14 residues. V was pared by 7 bases and J by 1 base, with 13 bases between. The germline V gene encodes CDR1 LNHDA and CDR2 SQIVND (reference sequence). CDR3 coding DNA: TGTGCCAGTAAATGGGCAACGGGGAACACTGAAGCTTTCTTT. This translates into CASKWATGNTEAFF.

The chain recombines TRBV5-5 with TRBJ1-1; 7 bases are shared with TRBD1. CDR1 SGHKS and CDR2 YYEKEE come from the germline V gene (reference sequence). Trimming took 4 bases from V and 4 from J; bases not matched to a gene: 7. CDR3 size: 14 residues. This CDR3 is CASSTGDTSTEAFF. CDR3 nucleotide sequence: TGTGCCAGCAGCACAGGGGATACGAGCACTGAAGCTTTCTTT.

The CDR3 coding sequence is TGCGCCAGCAGTCGGGACGGACAGGGAGAACCTTGGGCCCAGTACTTC. Translation: CASSRDGQGEPWAQYF. The rearrangement links TRBV5-1 to TRBJ2-5; 8 bases line up with TRBD1. V trimming: 5 bases; J trimming: 9 bases; junction bases outside the gene matches: 18. CDR3 size: 16 residues. CDR1 SGHRS and CDR2 YFSETQ come from the germline V gene.

This rearrangement joins TRBV13 to TRBJ2-2; D not resolved. Germline CDR1 PRHDT, CDR2 FYEKMQ (reference sequence). V was cut by 6 bases and J by 1 base, with 9 bases left in between. The CDR3 totals 14 residues. CDR3 loop: CASRYLGNTGELFF. The CDR3 region has the DNA TGTGCCAGCAGGTATTTAGGGAACACCGGGGAGCTGTTTTTT. Variable domain in full (rest from reference TRBV13 and TRBJ2-2): AAGVIQSPRHLIKEKRETATLKCYPIPRHDTVYWYQQGPGQDPQFLISFYEKMQSDKGSIPDRFSAQQFSDYHSELNMSSLELGDSALYFCASRYLGNTGELFFGEGSRLTVL.

The genes are TRBV7-9 and TRBJ2-7; D unclear. CDR1 SEHNR and CDR2 FQNEAQ come from the germline V gene (reference sequence). V was shortened by 2 bases and J by 7 bases, with 18 bases between the two germline ends. The CDR3 has 15 residues. CDR3 amino acids: CASSLTTATFGEQYF. CDR3 coding DNA: TGTGCCAGCAGCTTAACTACAGCCACCTTCGGAGAGCAGTACTTC. Using reference TRBV7-9 and TRBJ2-7 for the parts outside the CDR3, the full variable domain is DTGVSQNPRHKITKRGQNVTFRCDPISEHNRLYWYRQTLGQGPEFLTYFQNEAQLEKSRLLSDRFSAERPKGSFSTLEIQRTEQGDSAMYLCASSLTTATFGEQYFGPGTRLTVT.

The CDR3 protein is CASRSAGVSYEQYF. The CDR3 nucleotides are TGTGCCAGCCGGTCAGCGGGGGTTTCCTACGAGCAGTACTTC. The rearrangement links TRBV28 to TRBJ2-7, with 8 bases aligning to TRBD2. Germline V gene sequence: CDR1 MDHEN, CDR2 SYDVKM. This CDR3 is built from 14 residues. Trimming removed 8 bases from V and 1 base from J; junction bases left unmatched: 7.